This T cell receptor beta chain was retrieved from a study of cytotoxic CD8 clonotypes in ibrutinib-treated CLL. Whole-study context: It was after a median 12 months of treatment, range 6 to 36, that response samples were taken. Study-wide findings and caveats: Against age-matched healthy donors, baseline clonality ran higher and tracked circulating CD8+ T-cell counts. Public clonotypes, found uncommonly, either contracted or stayed stable on treatment.

As concerns this clone: Its antigen is undetermined.

The germline V gene encodes CDR1 SGHRS and CDR2 YFSETQ. V was pared by 2 bases and J by 3 bases, with 11 bases between. The CDR3 covers 14 residues. Repertoires were generated with immunoSEQ multiplex PCR, while TCRdb's copy carries only in-frame clones and drops some. Among 200,000 to 250,000 clones listed, 79% were seen once. V gene TRBV5-1 combines with J gene TRBJ1-1; D may be TRBD1 (5 bases). This clonotype originated in a human donor with chronic lymphocytic leukemia. The material sequenced was PBMCs, taken after 12 months of ibrutinib treatment. CDR3 loop: CASSFGGGYTEAFF. In DNA, the CDR3 is TGCGCCAGCAGCTTCGGGGGAGGTTACACTGAAGCTTTCTTT.